Reported below is one T cell receptor beta chain. The antigen is unknown. The data were obtained in a study of cytomegalovirus exposure and HLA in healthy donors. Study-level information: Ancestry clustering placed around four fifths of over 300 genotyped donors in the Caucasian-associated cluster.

The CDR3 sequence is 15 residues long. Per germline, CDR1 KGHSH and CDR2 LQKENI. Trimming stripped 4 bases from V and 1 base from J, with 13 bases between. Use of 60 Vbeta and 13 Jbeta primers characterized the PCR. Sequencing used immunoSEQ multiplex PCR; TCRdb keeps in-frame clones, though not all of them. Of 150,000 or so clones listed, around 67% are singletons. Study-level points and caveats: With later analysis, a missense DCLRE1C variant became linked to TCR beta V- and J-gene trimming.

The material sequenced was PBMCs. The J gene is TRBJ1-2, the V gene TRBV18, with D uncertain. This TCR was recovered from a woman under 30 in good health and CMV-seronegative. The CDR3 DNA is TGTGCCAGCTCACAGAAGACACAGAGTAACTATGGCTACACCTTC. Translation: CASSQKTQSNYGYTF.